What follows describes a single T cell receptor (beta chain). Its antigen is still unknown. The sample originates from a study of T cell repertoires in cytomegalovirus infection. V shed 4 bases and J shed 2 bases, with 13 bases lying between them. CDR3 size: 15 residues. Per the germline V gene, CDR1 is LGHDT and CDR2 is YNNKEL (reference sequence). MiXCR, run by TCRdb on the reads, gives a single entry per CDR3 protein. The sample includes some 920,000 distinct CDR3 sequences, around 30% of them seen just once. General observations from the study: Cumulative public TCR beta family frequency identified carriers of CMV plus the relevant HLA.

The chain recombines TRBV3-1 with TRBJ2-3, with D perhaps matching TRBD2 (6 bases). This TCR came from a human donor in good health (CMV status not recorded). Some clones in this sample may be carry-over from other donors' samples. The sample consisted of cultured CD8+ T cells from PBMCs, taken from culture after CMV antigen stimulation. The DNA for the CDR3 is TGTGCCAGCAGCCGAGGGACTTCTAACACAGATACGCAGTATTTT. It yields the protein CASSRGTSNTDTQYF.